This TCR beta chain appears in the sequencing data of a study of radiotherapy plus CTLA-4 blockade in lung cancer. On this clone itself: What it recognizes is unknown.

Treatment of patients with chemo-refractory metastatic non-small-cell lung cancer consisted of focal radiation plus CTLA-4 blockade with ipilimumab. The CDR3 runs to 14 residues. CDR1 GTSNPN and CDR2 SVGIG come from the germline V gene (reference sequence). V lost 7 bases, J lost 3 bases, and 9 bases stayed unmatched. Some clones are missing from TCRdb's copy, which holds only in-frame ones; the method was immunoSEQ multiplex PCR. This table holds some 60,000 clones, around 79% found once. Study-wide points: Researchers report tumor-derived TCR clones expanding in blood after radiotherapy plus ipilimumab. Among reported predictors of response, early blood T cell clone dynamics with interferon-beta performed best.

This chain joins TRBV30 and TRBJ1-3; 7 bases agree with TRBD1. The receptor was derived from a human donor with non-small cell lung cancer who had a complete response to radiotherapy plus ipilimumab. The specimen comprised peripheral blood, sampled from a patient treated with radiotherapy plus ipilimumab. CDR3 loop: CASPDDRDGNTIYF. CDR3 bases: TGTGCCTCCCCCGACGACAGGGATGGAAACACCATATATTTT.